The 2 T cell receptor beta chains below come from one sample, sequenced in a study of T cells in Graves' hyperthyroidism and ophthalmopathy. RNA transcripts served as the template for amplifying TCR beta CDR3 regions. With the HTBI primer set, the TCR CDR3 went through a first round of RT-PCR. In TCRdb, the multiplex PCR reads were re-called with MiXCR into one record per CDR3 protein. The sample shows about 500,000 distinct CDR3 sequences, 15% to 20% of them seen only once. The sequencing sample was made of blood. These receptor sequences come from a woman aged 25-40 years with Graves' ophthalmopathy.

The chain is built from TRBV19 and TRBJ1-1; D is unclear. The CDR3 loop spans 14 amino acids. Germline CDR1 is LNHDA and CDR2 is SQIVND (reference sequence). V was cut by 7 bases and J by 1 base, with 13 bases left in between. Here the CDR3 reads CASKRAGENTEAFF. CDR3 DNA sequence: TGTGCCAGTAAGCGGGCAGGAGAGAACACTGAAGCTTTCTTT.

This clonotype turned up a few times. The chain combines TRBV7-2 with TRBJ1-4; tentative D call: TRBD1 (5 bases). From germline, CDR1 is SGHTA and CDR2 FQGNSA. The CDR3 extends over 18 amino acids. The V gene lost 2 bases and the J gene lost 1 base, with 17 bases spanning the gap. CDR3 coding DNA: TGTGCCAGCAGCTTATTCCCCAGGCCGGGGGTAACTAATGAAAAACTGTTTTTT. Translated, it gives CASSLFPRPGVTNEKLFF.